This T cell receptor beta chain was documented in a study of neoadjuvant anti-PD-1 for oral cavity cancer. Here immunoSEQ multiplex PCR was the method, and the copy in TCRdb shows in-frame clones only, minus some. The sample includes about 23,000 clones, approximately 27% of them seen just once. Time point defined: after neoadjuvant nivolumab, at surgical resection. The patients had HPV-negative, locally advanced oral cavity squamous cell carcinoma. This clone has only a few counts. Its antigen is unknown. Study-level findings and limits: Expansion of preexisting intratumoral clones was suggested to aid response. Each response group had just a few patients in TCR analyses.

The germline gives CDR1 MNHEY, CDR2 SMNVEV (reference sequence). Trimming cost V 0 bases and J 5 bases; bases outside gene matches: 6. The CDR3 totals 15 residues. The chain has TRBV27 and TRBJ1-2, with 7 positions matching TRBD1. The clonotype was recovered from a person aged 40 to 85 with oral cavity squamous cell carcinoma. The sample in question was tumor tissue, obtained after nivolumab (anti-PD-1) treatment. CDR3: CASSLSRGLGYGYTF. The CDR3 DNA reads TGTGCCAGCAGTTTATCGAGGGGGCTAGGGTATGGCTACACCTTC.